One and the same sample provided the 28 T cell receptor beta chains below, sequenced in a study of cytomegalovirus exposure and HLA in healthy donors. Use of 60 Vbeta and 13 Jbeta primers characterized the PCR. Clones were sequenced by immunoSEQ multiplex PCR, and TCRdb holds only the in-frame ones, with some missing. The table has under 150,000 clones, about four fifths seen once. Sequenced: PBMCs. These receptors all stem from a woman between 40 and 55 years old in good health and CMV-seronegative.

Concerning this clone: No conserved phenylalanine or tryptophan ends this CDR3, so it is likely a read error. The rearrangement joins TRBV7-9 to TRBJ2-2, with 11 bases matching TRBD2. CDR3 length: 16 residues. After removal of 4 bases from V and 6 bases from J, the junction contained 7 bases not matched to a gene. The germline gives CDR1 SEHNR, CDR2 FQNEAQ (reference sequence). The CDR3 reads CASSSVAGGLAGELFL. CDR3 bases: TGTGCCAGCAGCTCCGTAGCGGGGGGGCTTGCCGGGGAGCTGTTTTTG.

The chain joins TRBV7-9 to TRBJ1-1; 7 bases map to TRBD1. The CDR3 has 16 amino acids. Germline values: CDR1 SEHNR, CDR2 FQNEAQ (reference sequence). The trim removed 5 bases at V and 1 base at J, leaving 10 bases unmatched. The CDR3 region is CASSPPGGEGNTEAFF. In DNA form, the CDR3 reads TGTGCCAGCAGCCCCCCAGGGGGTGAGGGGAACACTGAAGCTTTCTTT.

V and J are TRBV20-1 and TRBJ2-7; no firm D call. CDR3 length equals 11 residues. Germline V CDR1 and CDR2: DFQATT, SNEGSKA (reference sequence). Trimming cost V 7 bases and J 3 bases, with 10 bases left between them. The chain's CDR3 is CSVGANYEQYF. DNA for the CDR3: TGCAGTGTGGGCGCCAACTACGAGCAGTACTTC.

The chain has TRBV9 and TRBJ2-1; 11 nucleotides align to TRBD1. Germline CDR1 and CDR2: SGDLS and YYNGEE. The junction had 8 bases not matched to a gene; V was cut back by 3 bases and J by 6 bases. This CDR3 has 16 amino acids. CDR3 amino acids: CASSGGIGQGANEQFF. CDR3 nucleotide sequence: TGTGCCAGCAGCGGGGGTATAGGACAGGGGGCCAATGAGCAGTTCTTC.

The J gene is TRBJ1-4, the V gene TRBV5-8; D remains ambiguous. V was pared by 4 bases and J by 8 bases, with 9 bases between. Germline V lookup: CDR1 SGHTS, CDR2 YDEGEE. This CDR3 contains 12 residues. CDR3 nucleotide sequence: TGTGCCAGCAGCCTTGACGGGGAAAAACTGTTTTTT. It yields the protein CASSLDGEKLFF.

This chain links TRBV9 with TRBJ1-5; 10 nucleotides align to TRBD1. J lost 2 bases, V lost 3 bases, and 2 bases had no gene match. This CDR3 spans 15 amino acids. Looked up from germline, CDR1 is SGDLS and CDR2 is YYNGEE. CDR3 sequence (DNA): TGTGCCAGCAGCGCCGGACAGGGGGGCAATCAGCCCCAGCATTTT. Translating it yields CASSAGQGGNQPQHF. Complete variable domain (other parts from reference TRBV9 and TRBJ1-5): DSGVTQTPKHLITATGQRVTLRCSPRSGDLSVYWYQQSLDQGLQFLIQYYNGEERAKGNILERFSAQQFPDLHSELNLSSLELGDSALYFCASSAGQGGNQPQHFGDGTRLSIL.

In DNA, the CDR3 is TGTGCCAGCAGCTTTCGGGAGAGTGGAAATGGCTACACCTTC. It codes for CASSFRESGNGYTF. The chain employs TRBV7-9 and TRBJ1-2; D remains ambiguous. CDR3 length equals 14 residues. V was shortened by 3 bases and J by 6 bases, with 14 bases between the two germline ends. In germline, CDR1 is SEHNR, CDR2 FQNEAQ (reference sequence).

J is TRBJ2-4 and V is TRBV25-1, with D perhaps TRBD1 (6 bases). From germline, CDR1 is MGHDK and CDR2 SYGVNS. The CDR3 contains 15 residues. Trimming removed 1 base at V and 5 bases at J, with 12 bases between. The CDR3 sequence is CASSELGAGENIQYF. The DNA for the CDR3 is TGTGCCAGCAGTGAATTAGGTGCAGGGGAAAACATTCAGTACTTC.

This clone was seen a few times. The V call is TRBV4-2, the J call TRBJ2-1; D is unresolved. The ends were cut back, 4 bases at V and 5 bases at J, with 3 bases in the middle. There are 11 residues in the CDR3. Germline lookup yields CDR1 LGHNA and CDR2 YNFKEQ. The CDR3 sequence is CASSLNNEQFF. The CDR3, as DNA: TGTGCCAGCAGCCTTAACAATGAGCAGTTCTTC.

This clone has a handful of counts. This sequence joins TRBV5-1 and TRBJ1-4, with D possibly TRBD1 on 5 matching bases. CDR3 length: 14 residues. V was cut by 0 bases and J by 4 bases, with 7 bases left in between. CDR1 is SGHRS and CDR2 is YFSETQ in the germline V gene. For the CDR3, the DNA is TGCGCCAGCAGCTTGGGGACAAATAATGAAAAACTGTTTTTT. It specifies CASSLGTNNEKLFF.

The V gene is TRBV29-1, the J gene TRBJ2-7, with 7 bases identical to TRBD2. The CDR3 length is 14 residues. Losses at the gene ends were 4 bases for V and 3 bases for J; bases not matched to a gene: 9. CDR1 and CDR2 from the germline V gene are SQVTM and ANQGSEA. Here the CDR3 reads CSVVSSGARYEQYF. CDR3 bases: TGCAGCGTTGTTTCCAGCGGGGCGCGCTACGAGCAGTACTTC.

The rearrangement links TRBV7-2 to TRBJ2-7; 9 positions agree with TRBD2. Germline assignment: CDR1 SGHTA and CDR2 FQGNSA. The CDR3 loop spans 15 amino acids. V shed 5 bases and J 4 bases; nucleotides not matched to a gene: 9. The CDR3 DNA reads as TGTGCCAGCAGCCGGACGATAAGCGGGAGGTACGAGCAGTACTTC. Translation gives CASSRTISGRYEQYF. Full variable domain (missing parts from reference TRBV7-2 and TRBJ2-7): GAGVSQSPSNKVTEKGKDVELRCDPISGHTALYWYRQSLGQGLEFLIYFQGNSAPDKSGLPSDRFSAERTGGSVSTLTIQRTQQEDSAVYLCASSRTISGRYEQYFGPGTRLTVT.

The V and J genes are TRBV28 and TRBJ1-5; perhaps TRBD1 as D (6 bases). Germline CDR1 and CDR2: MDHEN and SYDVKM. This CDR3 has 14 residues. V was cut by 5 bases and J by 6 bases, with 14 bases left in between. CDR3 bases: TGTGCCAGCAGTCTCGGGGGGGGCTTTCAGCCCCAGCATTTT. It encodes CASSLGGGFQPQHF.

This chain uses TRBV19 with TRBJ2-7, with TRBD2 identical over 11 bases. V was clipped by 4 bases and J by 5 bases; unmatched bases: 7. The CDR3 loop spans 15 amino acids. Germline V gene lookup returns CDR1 LNHDA and CDR2 SQIVND (reference sequence). For the CDR3, the DNA is TGTGCCAGTAGTACTACTAGCGGGAGTACGGACGAGCAGTACTTC. As protein: CASSTTSGSTDEQYF.

CDR3 DNA: TGTGCCAGCTCCCCCGCCCTAGCGGGGACCAATGAGCAGTTCTTC. Encoded protein: CASSPALAGTNEQFF. The V call is TRBV18, the J call TRBJ2-1, with 9 bases fitting TRBD2. CDR1 KGHSH and CDR2 LQKENI come from the germline V gene. The CDR3 has 15 amino acids. V lost 6 bases and J lost 6; bases outside the gene matches: 9.

The chain is built from TRBV5-4 and TRBJ2-3; 9 bases match TRBD1. V shed 0 bases and J 7 bases; nucleotides not matched to a gene: 3. CDR3 length equals 14 residues. Germline lookup yields CDR1 SGHNT and CDR2 YYREEE (reference sequence). This CDR3 reads CASSLDRGRYTQYF. CDR3 coding DNA: TGTGCCAGCAGCTTGGACAGGGGGCGGTATACGCAGTATTTT. Together with reference TRBV5-4 and TRBJ2-3, the CDR3 gives the full variable domain: ETGVTQSPTHLIKTRGQQVTLRCSSQSGHNTVSWYQQALGQGPQFIFQYYREEENGRGNFPPRFSGLQFPNYSSELNVNALELDDSALYLCASSLDRGRYTQYFGPGTRLTVL.

The rearrangement links TRBV5-1 to TRBJ2-2, with D unresolved. The CDR3 extends over 14 amino acids. Trimming left V 4 bases short and J 4 bases short, with 11 bases between. The germline V gene encodes CDR1 SGHRS and CDR2 YFSETQ. In DNA form, the CDR3 reads TGCGCCAGCAGCCTGATTAGAGGCACCGGGGAGCTGTTTTTT. Amino acid sequence: CASSLIRGTGELFF.

The chain links TRBV9 to TRBJ2-3; 9 bases match TRBD2. The length of the CDR3 is 16 residues. J lost 5 bases, V lost 4 bases, and 11 bases had no gene match. CDR1 is SGDLS and CDR2 is YYNGEE in the germline V gene. The CDR3 is CASSPRSGSTGDTQYF. In DNA, the CDR3 is TGTGCCAGCAGCCCCCGTAGCGGGAGCACTGGAGATACGCAGTATTTT.

This clone is a singleton in its sample. J is TRBJ2-1 and V is TRBV29-1; TRBD2 matches at 13 bases. This CDR3 is built from 13 residues. Germline lookup yields CDR1 SQVTM and CDR2 ANQGSEA. V dropped 5 bases and J dropped 8; count of bases not matched to a gene: 3. The CDR3 coding sequence is TGCAGCGTTCGACTAGCGGGAGGATATGAGCAGTTCTTC. It is translated as CSVRLAGGYEQFF.

The chain couples TRBV5-5 to TRBJ2-6; possibly TRBD1 for D (5 bases). The V and J ends lost 2 bases and 2 bases respectively, with 8 bases between them. Germline CDR1 and CDR2: SGHKS and YYEKEE (reference sequence). CDR3 length equals 15 residues. In DNA, the CDR3 is TGTGCCAGCAGCTTTCAGACAGCTGGGGCCAACGTCCTGACTTTC. Amino acids: CASSFQTAGANVLTF.

V and J are TRBV7-9 and TRBJ1-2; D is undetermined. V lost 1 base, J lost 2 bases, and 11 bases lay in between. The CDR3 loop spans 15 amino acids. Germline CDR1 and CDR2: SEHNR and FQNEAQ (reference sequence). CDR3 nucleotide sequence: TGTGCCAGCAGCTTAGGCGGAAGTTCCAACTATGGCTACACCTTC. It is translated as CASSLGGSSNYGYTF.

The CDR3 region has the DNA TGTGCCAGCAGCTTAGTTGGTAGGGAGGGGTACGAAAAACTGTTTTTT. Its translation is CASSLVGREGYEKLFF. The V call is TRBV7-8, the J call TRBJ1-4; the D gene is possibly TRBD1 (5 bases). The CDR3 contains 16 residues. CDR1 and CDR2 (germline): SGHVS, FQNEAQ. V lost 1 base to trimming and J lost 8 bases, with 17 bases between them. The full variable domain, completed using reference TRBV7-8 and TRBJ1-4, is GAGVSQSPRYKVAKRGQDVALRCDPISGHVSLFWYQQALGQGPEFLTYFQNEAQLDKSGLPSDRFFAERPEGSVSTLKIQRTQQEDSAVYLCASSLVGREGYEKLFFGSGTQLSVL.

This clone was seen a few times. J is TRBJ1-4 and V is TRBV5-1, with D perhaps matching TRBD1 (5 bases). Trimming took 0 bases from V and 5 from J, leaving 5 bases between them. This CDR3 has 13 residues. Germline V gives CDR1 SGHRS, CDR2 YFSETQ. The CDR3 DNA reads as TGCGCCAGCAGCTTGGGACAGAATGAAAAACTGTTTTTT. Translated: CASSLGQNEKLFF.

V and J are TRBV19 and TRBJ2-1; 10 bases line up with TRBD2. The CDR3 has 17 residues. Germline V gene data show CDR1 as LNHDA and CDR2 as SQIVND (reference sequence). The V and J ends lost 3 bases and 3 bases, in that order; junction bases with no gene match: 8. This chain's CDR3 is CASSITLSSGSYNEQFF. The CDR3, as DNA: TGTGCCAGTAGTATCACCCTCTCTAGCGGGAGCTACAATGAGCAGTTCTTC.

This clone occurred a few times. This chain joins TRBV6-1 and TRBJ1-3; 7 bases line up with TRBD1. The CDR3 runs 16 residues. V dropped 4 bases and J dropped 0; count of bases not matched to a gene: 6. Germline V gives CDR1 MNHNS, CDR2 SASEGT. The CDR3 loop reads CASSVYGTASGNTIYF. CDR3 nucleotides: TGTGCCAGCAGTGTCTATGGGACAGCCTCTGGAAACACCATATATTTT.

This clone was seen a single time. The genes are TRBV11-2 and TRBJ2-1; the match to TRBD2 covers 8 bases. V trimming: 0 bases; J trimming: 5 bases; junction bases outside the gene matches: 6. The CDR3 length is 16 residues. Per germline, CDR1 SGHAT and CDR2 FQNNGV. CDR3 in amino acids: CASSLEAAGGNNEQFF. CDR3 DNA: TGTGCCAGCAGCTTAGAGGCGGCGGGGGGAAACAATGAGCAGTTCTTC.

V gene TRBV12-5 combines with J gene TRBJ2-3; 12 bases are shared with TRBD1. V dropped 7 bases and J dropped 1; count of bases not matched to a gene: 3. CDR1 is LGHNT, CDR2 FRNRAP, per germline. CDR3 size: 15 residues. The CDR3 loop is CASARDRGRTDTQYF. As DNA, the CDR3 is TGTGCTAGTGCTCGGGACAGGGGGCGCACAGATACGCAGTATTTT.

The V gene is TRBV7-2, the J gene TRBJ1-5; D ambiguous. V lost 5 bases and J 6 bases, leaving 17 bases between the germline ends. In germline, CDR1 is SGHTA, CDR2 FQGNSA. This CDR3 region has 15 residues. The CDR3 loop reads CASSLTARFGQPQHF. The CDR3 DNA sequence: TGTGCCAGCAGCCTCACCGCTAGGTTCGGTCAGCCCCAGCATTTT.